The 9 T cell receptor beta chains below were found in one sample sequenced in a study of T-cell memory formation after mild COVID-19. MiXCR was run by TCRdb on the 5' RACE reads, yielding one entry per CDR3 protein. The data contain about 470,000 distinct CDR3 sequences, approximately 23% of them singletons. Sequencing was carried out using PBMCs or a T cell subset sorted from them (not recorded which). These TCRs come from an adult woman who had mild COVID-19 (a few samples of this study predate the infection). Cell type and time point are not known.

This chain links TRBV6-1 with TRBJ1-2; D possibly corresponds to TRBD1 (6 bases). The CDR3 is 13 amino acids. Germline assignment: CDR1 MNHNS and CDR2 SASEGT. The V and J ends lost 6 bases and 8 bases respectively, with 16 bases between them. The CDR3 nucleotides read TGTGCCAGCAGGACCGGGACAAATTTCGGCTACACCTTC. Translating gives CASRTGTNFGYTF.

The chain recombines TRBV4-2 with TRBJ2-7, with 8 bases that match TRBD2. Germline V lookup: CDR1 LGHNA, CDR2 YNFKEQ. The CDR3 consists of 16 residues. J gave up 0 bases and V 1 base, and 5 bases lay outside the gene matches. Here the CDR3 reads CASSQVGGGFSYEQYF. For the CDR3, the DNA is TGTGCCAGCAGCCAAGTAGGCGGGGGGTTCTCCTACGAGCAGTACTTC.

This clonotype has more than one count but fewer than ten. The gene calls are TRBV7-8 and TRBJ2-2; D is ambiguous. Germline V gives CDR1 SGHVS, CDR2 FQNEAQ. This CDR3 is 14 amino acids long. The germline V and J ends were trimmed by 5 bases and 0 bases, with 7 bases remaining between them. Here the CDR3 DNA reads TGTGCCAGCAGCAAAGGGCCGAACACCGGGGAGCTGTTTTTT. Protein sequence: CASSKGPNTGELFF. The full variable domain, completed using reference TRBV7-8 and TRBJ2-2, is GAGVSQSPRYKVAKRGQDVALRCDPISGHVSLFWYQQALGQGPEFLTYFQNEAQLDKSGLPSDRFFAERPEGSVSTLKIQRTQQEDSAVYLCASSKGPNTGELFFGEGSRLTVL.

The rearrangement joins TRBV29-1 to TRBJ2-7; 7 bases map to TRBD1. The J segment lost 2 bases and the V segment lost 4 bases, leaving 5 bases of the junction unmatched. Germline CDR1 reads SQVTM; CDR2 reads ANQGSEA. The CDR3 sequence is 13 residues long. CDR3 sequence: CSVAGGTTYEQYF. CDR3 nucleotide sequence: TGCAGCGTTGCAGGGGGAACGACCTACGAGCAGTACTTC.

With regard to this clonotype: With a much larger clone just one base away, this may be a read error. The chain uses TRBV5-4 and TRBJ1-5; D remains unclear. Trimming took 8 bases from V and 0 from J, leaving 15 bases between them. Germline CDR1 reads SGHNT; CDR2 reads YYREEE (reference sequence). The CDR3 loop spans 15 amino acids. CDR3 region: CASLTAVCSNQPQHF. The CDR3 DNA follows: TGTGCCAGTCTTACGGCGGTTTGTAGCAATCAGCCCCAGCATTTT. Full variable domain (missing parts from reference TRBV5-4 and TRBJ1-5): ETGVTQSPTHLIKTRGQQVTLRCSSQSGHNTVSWYQQALGQGPQFIFQYYREEENGRGNFPPRFSGLQFPNYSSELNVNALELDDSALYLCASLTAVCSNQPQHFGDGTRLSIL.

This clonotype has more than one count but fewer than ten. In DNA, the CDR3 is TGTGCCATCAGTGGCCGTGGGGGCGGAGACCACTACGAGCAGTACTTC. Protein product: CAISGRGGGDHYEQYF. The J gene is TRBJ2-7, the V gene TRBV10-3; TRBD1 might be the D (6 bases). V was cut by 4 bases and J by 3 bases, with 19 bases left in between. This CDR3 has 16 amino acids. Germline CDR1 and CDR2: ENHRY and SYGVKD.

Only a few counts were recorded for this clonotype. This rearrangement joins TRBV7-2 to TRBJ2-5, with D unresolved. The CDR3 totals 15 residues. V was clipped by 5 bases and J by 5 bases, with 18 bases between them. Per germline, CDR1 SGHTA and CDR2 FQGNSA. CDR3 protein: CASSRQTQQEETQYF. The CDR3 coding sequence is TGTGCCAGCAGCCGGCAAACTCAGCAGGAGGAGACCCAGTACTTC.

This clonotype occurred once. The chain employs TRBV15 and TRBJ2-5; D might be TRBD1 or TRBD2, each matching 5 bases. Looked up from germline, CDR1 is LNHNV and CDR2 is YYDKDF (reference sequence). V lost 5 bases, J lost 7 bases, and 14 bases lay in between. The CDR3 sequence is 13 residues long. CDR3 loop: CATSSGTMGTQYF. Written as DNA, the CDR3 is TGTGCCACCAGCTCCGGGACGATGGGGACCCAGTACTTC.

This clonotype was observed a few times. The genes are TRBV18 and TRBJ1-1; TRBD1 matches 12 bases. Germline CDR1 is KGHSH and CDR2 is LQKENI. V lost 2 bases and J lost 1; bases outside the gene matches: 11. The CDR3 sequence is 19 residues long. Written as DNA, the CDR3 is TGTGCCAGCTCACCAATCGGTCCGGGACAGGGGGCGAAGAACACTGAAGCTTTCTTT. This sequence encodes CASSPIGPGQGAKNTEAFF.